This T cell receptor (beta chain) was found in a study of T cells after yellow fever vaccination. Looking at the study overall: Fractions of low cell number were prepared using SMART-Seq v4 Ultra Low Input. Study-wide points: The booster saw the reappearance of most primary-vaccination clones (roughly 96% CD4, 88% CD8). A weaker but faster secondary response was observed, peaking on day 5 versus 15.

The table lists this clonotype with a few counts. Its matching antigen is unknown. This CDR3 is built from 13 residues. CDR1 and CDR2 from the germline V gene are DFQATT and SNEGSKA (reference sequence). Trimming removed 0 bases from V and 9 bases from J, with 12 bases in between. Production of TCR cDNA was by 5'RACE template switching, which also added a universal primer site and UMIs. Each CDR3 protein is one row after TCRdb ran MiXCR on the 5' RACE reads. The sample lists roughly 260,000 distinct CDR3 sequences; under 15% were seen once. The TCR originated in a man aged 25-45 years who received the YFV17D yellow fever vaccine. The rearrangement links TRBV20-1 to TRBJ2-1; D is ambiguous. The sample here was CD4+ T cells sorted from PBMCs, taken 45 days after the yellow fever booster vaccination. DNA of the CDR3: TGCAGTGCTAGAGAATCCACCTGGGGTGAGCAGTTCTTC. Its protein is CSARESTWGEQFF.